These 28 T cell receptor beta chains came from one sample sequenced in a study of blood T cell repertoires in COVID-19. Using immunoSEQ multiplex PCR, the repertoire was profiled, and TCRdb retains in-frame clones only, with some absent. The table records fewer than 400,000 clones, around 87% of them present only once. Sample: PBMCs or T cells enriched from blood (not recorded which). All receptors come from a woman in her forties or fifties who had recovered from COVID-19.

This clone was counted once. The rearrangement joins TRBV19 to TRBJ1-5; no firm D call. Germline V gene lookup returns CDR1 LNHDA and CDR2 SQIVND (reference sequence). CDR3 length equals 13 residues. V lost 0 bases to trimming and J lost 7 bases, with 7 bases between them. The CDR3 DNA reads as TGTGCCAGTAGTATAGATGTCAGGCAGCCCCAGCATTTT. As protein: CASSIDVRQPQHF.

CDR3 sequence (DNA): TGTGCCAGCAGCAAAGGGGCGGGGCCGAACACCGGGGAGCTGTTTTTT. Its translation is CASSKGAGPNTGELFF. The chain has TRBV21-1 and TRBJ2-2; the tabulated D call, TRBD2, remains unverified against the DNA. TRBV21-1 is a documented pseudogene. The CDR3 contains 16 residues.

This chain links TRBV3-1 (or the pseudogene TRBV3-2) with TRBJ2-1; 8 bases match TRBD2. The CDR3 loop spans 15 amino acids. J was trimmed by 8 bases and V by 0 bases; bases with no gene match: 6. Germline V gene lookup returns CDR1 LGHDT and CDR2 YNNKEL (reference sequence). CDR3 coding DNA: TGTGCCAGCAGCCAAGACCGGGGGGGCTTCCATGAGCAGTTCTTC. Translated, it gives CASSQDRGGFHEQFF.

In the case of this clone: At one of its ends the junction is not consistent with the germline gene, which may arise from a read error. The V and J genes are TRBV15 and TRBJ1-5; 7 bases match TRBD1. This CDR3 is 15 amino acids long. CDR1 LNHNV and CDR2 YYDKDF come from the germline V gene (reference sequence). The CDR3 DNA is TGTGCCACCAGCGGAGATAGGGGGCTCAATCAGCCCCAGCATTTT. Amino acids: CATSGDRGLNQPQHF.

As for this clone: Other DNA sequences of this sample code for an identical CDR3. In DNA, the CDR3 is TGTGCCAGCAGAACGGGGTTGAACACTGAAGCTTTCTTT. Amino acid sequence: CASRTGLNTEAFF. V gene TRBV6-5 combines with J gene TRBJ1-1; D not resolved. In germline, CDR1 is MNHEY, CDR2 SVGAGI. The CDR3 loop spans 13 amino acids. The ends were cut back, 6 bases at V and 0 bases at J, with 8 bases in the middle.

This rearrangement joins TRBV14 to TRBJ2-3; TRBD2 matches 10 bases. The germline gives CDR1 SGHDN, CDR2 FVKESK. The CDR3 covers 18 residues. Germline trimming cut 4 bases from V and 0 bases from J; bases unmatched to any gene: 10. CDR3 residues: CASSPNLLAGSSTDTQYF. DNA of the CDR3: TGTGCCAGCAGCCCTAATCTACTAGCGGGGTCTAGCACAGATACGCAGTATTTT.

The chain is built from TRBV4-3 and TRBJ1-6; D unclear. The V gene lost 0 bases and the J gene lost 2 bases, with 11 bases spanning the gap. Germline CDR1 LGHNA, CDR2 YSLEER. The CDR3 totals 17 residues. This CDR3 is CASSQDERTPYNSPLHF. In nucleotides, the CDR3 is TGCGCCAGCAGCCAAGACGAGCGGACCCCCTATAATTCACCCCTCCACTTT.

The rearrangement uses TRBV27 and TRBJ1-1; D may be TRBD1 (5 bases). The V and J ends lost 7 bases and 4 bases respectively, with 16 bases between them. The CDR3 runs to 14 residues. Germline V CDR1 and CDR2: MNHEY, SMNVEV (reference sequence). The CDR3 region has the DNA TGTGCCAGCAAGCCGCCAGGGTTTTTCACTGAAGCTTTCTTT. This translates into CASKPPGFFTEAFF.

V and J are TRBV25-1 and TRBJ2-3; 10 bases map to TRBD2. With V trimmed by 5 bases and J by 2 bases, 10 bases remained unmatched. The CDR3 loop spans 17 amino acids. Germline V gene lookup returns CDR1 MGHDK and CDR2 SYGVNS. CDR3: CASSSQGAGGFTDTQYF. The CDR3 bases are TGTGCCAGCAGTTCCCAGGGAGCGGGGGGGTTCACAGATACGCAGTATTTT. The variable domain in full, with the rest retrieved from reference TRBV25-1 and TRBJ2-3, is EADIYQTPRYLVIGTGKKITLECSQTMGHDKMYWYQQDPGMELHLIHYSYGVNSTEKGDLSSESTVSRIRTEHFPLTLESARPSHTSQYLCASSSQGAGGFTDTQYFGPGTRLTVL.

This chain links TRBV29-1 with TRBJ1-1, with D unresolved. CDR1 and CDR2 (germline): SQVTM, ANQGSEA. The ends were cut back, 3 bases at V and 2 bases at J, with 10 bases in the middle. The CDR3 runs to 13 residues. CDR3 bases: TGCAGCGTTGATTGGGGAGATAACACTGAAGCTTTCTTT. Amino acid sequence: CSVDWGDNTEAFF.

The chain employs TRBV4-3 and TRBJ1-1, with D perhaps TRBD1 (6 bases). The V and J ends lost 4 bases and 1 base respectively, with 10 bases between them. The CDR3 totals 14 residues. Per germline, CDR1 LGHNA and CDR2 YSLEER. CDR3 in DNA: TGCGCCAGCAGCCGAGGGACACCGAACACTGAAGCTTTCTTT. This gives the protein CASSRGTPNTEAFF.

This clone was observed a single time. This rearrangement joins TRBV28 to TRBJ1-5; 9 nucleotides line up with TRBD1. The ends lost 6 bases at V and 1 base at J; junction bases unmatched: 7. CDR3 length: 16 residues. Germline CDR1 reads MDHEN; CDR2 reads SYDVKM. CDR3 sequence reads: CASSWPGQGSNQPQHF. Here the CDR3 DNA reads TGTGCCAGCAGCTGGCCGGGACAGGGAAGCAATCAGCCCCAGCATTTT.

The CDR3 loop is CASSIGGTGRAQHF. In DNA, the CDR3 is TGTGCCAGTAGTATAGGGGGGACAGGGCGGGCCCAGCATTTT. V and J are TRBV19 and TRBJ1-5, with TRBD1 matching 9 bases. The germline gives CDR1 LNHDA, CDR2 SQIVND (reference sequence). Trimming removed 1 base from V and 11 bases from J; junction bases left unmatched: 6. This CDR3 contains 14 residues.

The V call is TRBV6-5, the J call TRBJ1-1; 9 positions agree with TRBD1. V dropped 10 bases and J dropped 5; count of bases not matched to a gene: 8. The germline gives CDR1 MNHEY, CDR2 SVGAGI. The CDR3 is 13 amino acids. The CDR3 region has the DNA TGTGCCAACCCGTACAGGGGGCGGACTGAAGCTTTCTTT. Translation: CANPYRGRTEAFF.

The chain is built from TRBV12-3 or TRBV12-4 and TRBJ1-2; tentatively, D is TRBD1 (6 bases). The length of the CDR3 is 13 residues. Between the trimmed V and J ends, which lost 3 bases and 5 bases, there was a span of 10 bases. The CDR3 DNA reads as TGTGCCAGCAGTTTCAGGGGCAAGTATGGCTACACCTTC. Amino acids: CASSFRGKYGYTF.

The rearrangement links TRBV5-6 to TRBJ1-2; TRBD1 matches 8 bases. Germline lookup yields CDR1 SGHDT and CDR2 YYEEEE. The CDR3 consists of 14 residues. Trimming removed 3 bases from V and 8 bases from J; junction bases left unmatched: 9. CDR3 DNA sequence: TGTGCCAGCAGCTGGGGGCGACAGGGGCGCGGCTACACCTTC. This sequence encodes CASSWGRQGRGYTF.

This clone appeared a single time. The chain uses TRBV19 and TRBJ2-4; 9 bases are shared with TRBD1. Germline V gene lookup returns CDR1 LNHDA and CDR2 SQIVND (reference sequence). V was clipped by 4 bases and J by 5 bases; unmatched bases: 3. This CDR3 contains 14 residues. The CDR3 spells CASSNWDRENIQYF. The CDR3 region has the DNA TGTGCCAGTAGTAATTGGGACAGGGAAAACATTCAGTACTTC.

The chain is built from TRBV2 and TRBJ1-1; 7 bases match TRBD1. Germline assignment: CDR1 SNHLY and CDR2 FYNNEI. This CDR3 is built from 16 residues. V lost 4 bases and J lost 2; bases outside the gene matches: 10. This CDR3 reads CASSGEGTEVNTEAFF. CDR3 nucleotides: TGTGCCAGCAGTGGAGAAGGGACAGAAGTAAACACTGAAGCTTTCTTT.

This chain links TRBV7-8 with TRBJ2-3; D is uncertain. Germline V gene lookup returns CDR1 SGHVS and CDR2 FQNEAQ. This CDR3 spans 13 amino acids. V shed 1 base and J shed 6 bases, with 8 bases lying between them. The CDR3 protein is CASSLEVRDTQYF. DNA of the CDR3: TGTGCCAGCAGCTTAGAAGTGCGGGATACGCAGTATTTT.

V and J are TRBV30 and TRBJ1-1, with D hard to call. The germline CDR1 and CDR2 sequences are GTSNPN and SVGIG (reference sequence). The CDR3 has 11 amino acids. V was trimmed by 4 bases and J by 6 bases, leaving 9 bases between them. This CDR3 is CAWTLAAEAFF. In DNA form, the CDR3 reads TGTGCCTGGACCCTGGCGGCTGAAGCTTTCTTT.

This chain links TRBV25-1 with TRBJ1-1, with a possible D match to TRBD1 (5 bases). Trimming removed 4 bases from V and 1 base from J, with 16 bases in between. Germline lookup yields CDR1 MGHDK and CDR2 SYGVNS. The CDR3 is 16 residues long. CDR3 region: CASSVTAGTANTEAFF. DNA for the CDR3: TGTGCCAGCAGTGTAACAGCCGGGACTGCGAACACTGAAGCTTTCTTT.

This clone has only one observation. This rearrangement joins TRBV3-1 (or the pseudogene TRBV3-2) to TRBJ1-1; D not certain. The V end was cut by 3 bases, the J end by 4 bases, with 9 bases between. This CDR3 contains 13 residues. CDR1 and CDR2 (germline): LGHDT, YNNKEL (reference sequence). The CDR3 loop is CASSHGVGTEAFF. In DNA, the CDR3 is TGTGCCAGCAGCCACGGGGTCGGCACTGAAGCTTTCTTT.

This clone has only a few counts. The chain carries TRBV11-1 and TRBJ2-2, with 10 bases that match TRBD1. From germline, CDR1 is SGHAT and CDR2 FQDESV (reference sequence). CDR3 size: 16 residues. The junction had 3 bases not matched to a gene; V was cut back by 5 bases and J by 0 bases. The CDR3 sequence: CASSDGQGANTGELFF. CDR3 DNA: TGTGCCAGCAGCGACGGACAGGGGGCGAACACCGGGGAGCTGTTTTTT.

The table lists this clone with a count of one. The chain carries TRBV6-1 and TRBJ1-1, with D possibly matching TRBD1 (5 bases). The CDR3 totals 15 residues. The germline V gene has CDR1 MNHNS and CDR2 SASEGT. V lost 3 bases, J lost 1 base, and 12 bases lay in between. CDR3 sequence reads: CASSEWGGSNTEAFF. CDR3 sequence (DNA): TGTGCCAGCAGTGAGTGGGGGGGTTCGAACACTGAAGCTTTCTTT.

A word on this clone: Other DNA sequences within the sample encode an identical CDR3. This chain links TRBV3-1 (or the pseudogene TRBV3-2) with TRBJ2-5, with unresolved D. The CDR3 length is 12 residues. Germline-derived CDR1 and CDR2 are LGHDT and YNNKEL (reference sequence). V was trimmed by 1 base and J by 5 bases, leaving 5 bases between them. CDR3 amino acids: CASSQVSETQYF. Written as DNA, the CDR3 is TGTGCCAGCAGCCAAGTTTCGGAGACCCAGTACTTC.

CDR3 nucleotides: TGCGCCAGCCAAAACATCCCAGGGGGAAACTATGGCTACACCTTC. Residues: CASQNIPGGNYGYTF. The rearrangement joins TRBV5-1 to TRBJ1-2, with 7 bases fitting TRBD1. This CDR3 has 15 amino acids. Per the germline V gene, CDR1 is SGHRS and CDR2 is YFSETQ. The junction had 11 bases not matched to a gene; V was cut back by 7 bases and J by 2 bases.

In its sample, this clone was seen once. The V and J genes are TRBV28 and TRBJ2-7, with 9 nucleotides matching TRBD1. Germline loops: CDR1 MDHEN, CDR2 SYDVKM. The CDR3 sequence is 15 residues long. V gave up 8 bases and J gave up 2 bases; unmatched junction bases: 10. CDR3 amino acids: CASFNGGTGTYEQYF. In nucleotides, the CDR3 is TGTGCCAGCTTTAACGGCGGGACAGGGACCTACGAGCAGTACTTC.

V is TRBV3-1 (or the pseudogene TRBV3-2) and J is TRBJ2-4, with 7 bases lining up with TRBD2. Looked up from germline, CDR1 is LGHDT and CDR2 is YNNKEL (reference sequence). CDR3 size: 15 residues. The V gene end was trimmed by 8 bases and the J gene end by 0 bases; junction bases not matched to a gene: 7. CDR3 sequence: CASGGDAIAKNIQYF. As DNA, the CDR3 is TGTGCCAGCGGGGGGGACGCGATAGCCAAAAACATTCAGTACTTC.